This T cell receptor (beta chain) was identified during a study of T cells after posttransplantation cyclophosphamide. Germline V gene lookup returns CDR1 SGHRS and CDR2 YFSETQ. With 2 bases clipped from V and 5 bases from J, the junction kept 5 bases outside the gene matches. This CDR3 spans 16 amino acids. As regards this clone: Its antigen is unidentified.

Assay used: immunoSEQ multiplex PCR; TCRdb lists only in-frame clones, some missing. The table lists 16,000 or so clones, around 84% of them singletons. Study results and caveats: Tissue-infiltrating T cells from skin or gut overlapped little with blood T cells.

Methotrexate plus calcineurin inhibitor accompanied controls' myeloablative marrow transplants; sampling was 1 year later. The clonotype originates from a female patient aged 18 to 35 who received an allogeneic stem cell transplant from an unrelated donor, was CMV-positive, and had acute and chronic GVHD. The graft donor may have contributed some T cells. The chain uses TRBV5-1 and TRBJ2-2, with 11 bases lining up with TRBD2. The sequenced sample was PBMCs, obtained after allogeneic stem cell transplant with calcineurin inhibitor and methotrexate. The CDR3 loop reads CASSFSGRARTGELFF. The DNA for the CDR3 is TGCGCCAGCAGCTTTAGCGGGAGGGCTCGGACCGGGGAGCTGTTTTTT. The full variable domain, in which reference TRBV5-1 and TRBJ2-2 provide the parts outside the CDR3, is KAGVTQTPRYLIKTRGQQVTLSCSPISGHRSVSWYQQTPGQGLQFLFEYFSETQRNKGNFPGRFSGRQFSNSRSEMNVSTLELGDSALYLCASSFSGRARTGELFFGEGSRLTVL.